This T cell receptor beta chain emerged from a study of technical replicates of blood from four donors. The repertoire was sequenced with immunoSEQ multiplex PCR; TCRdb's copy has only in-frame clones and lacks some. The sample holds about 73,000 clones, 93% seen once. Trimming took off 6 bases at V and 5 bases at J, with 17 bases between the two ends. The CDR3 is 14 residues long. Germline loops: CDR1 SGDLS, CDR2 YYNGEE. The sequence was collected from a human donor in good health. The chain has TRBV9 and TRBJ2-5, with a tentative D call TRBD2 (5 bases). Sequences were obtained from T cells isolated from PBMCs. The CDR3 DNA follows: TGTGCCAGCAACACGGGGTTCCAAGGGGAGACCCAGTACTTC. This sequence encodes CASNTGFQGETQYF.